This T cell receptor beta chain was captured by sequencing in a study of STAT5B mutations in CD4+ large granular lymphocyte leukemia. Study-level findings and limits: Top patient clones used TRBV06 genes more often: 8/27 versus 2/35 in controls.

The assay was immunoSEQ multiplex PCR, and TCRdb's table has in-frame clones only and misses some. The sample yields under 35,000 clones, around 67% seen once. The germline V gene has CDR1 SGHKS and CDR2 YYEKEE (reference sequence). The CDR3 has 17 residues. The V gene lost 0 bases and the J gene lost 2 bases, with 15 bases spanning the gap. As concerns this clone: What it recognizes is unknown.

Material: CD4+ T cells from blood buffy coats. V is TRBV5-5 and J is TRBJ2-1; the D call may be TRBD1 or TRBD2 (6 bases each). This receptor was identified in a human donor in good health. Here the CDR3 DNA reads TGTGCCAGCAGCTTGGCACCACAGGGAGGACCCTACAATGAGCAGTTCTTC. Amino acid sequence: CASSLAPQGGPYNEQFF.